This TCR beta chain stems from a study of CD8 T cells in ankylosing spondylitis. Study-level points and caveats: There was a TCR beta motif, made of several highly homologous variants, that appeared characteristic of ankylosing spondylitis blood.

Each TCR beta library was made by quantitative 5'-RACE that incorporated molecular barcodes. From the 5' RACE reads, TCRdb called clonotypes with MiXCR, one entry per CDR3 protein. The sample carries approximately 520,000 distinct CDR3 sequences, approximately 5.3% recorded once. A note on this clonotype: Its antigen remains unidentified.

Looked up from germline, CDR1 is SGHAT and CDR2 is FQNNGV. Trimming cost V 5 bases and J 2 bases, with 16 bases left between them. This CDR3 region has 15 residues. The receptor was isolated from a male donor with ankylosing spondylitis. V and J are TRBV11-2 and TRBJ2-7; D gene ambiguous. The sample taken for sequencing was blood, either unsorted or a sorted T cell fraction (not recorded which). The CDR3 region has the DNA TGTGCCAGCAGCCTCAGGCGACAACATGCCTACGAGCAGTACTTC. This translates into CASSLRRQHAYEQYF.